This T cell receptor beta chain was recorded in a study of shared clonotypes between healthy human individuals. For the study at large: Donors were a couple of women and a few men aged 18 to 49.

Assay used: immunoSEQ multiplex PCR; TCRdb lists only in-frame clones, some missing. The profile shows roughly 530,000 clones, about 96% of them singletons. The CDR3 spans 14 residues. Germline-derived CDR1 and CDR2 are SGDLS and YYNGEE. V lost 3 bases and J 2 bases, leaving 11 bases between the germline ends. The source material was naive CD4+ T cells sorted from blood. Described subset: CD45RA+ positively selected. The clonotype comes from a woman under 40 in good health. This chain uses TRBV9 with TRBJ1-2; D gene ambiguous. Written as DNA, the CDR3 is TGTGCCAGCAGCGCATACCAGAGCAACTATGGCTACACCTTC. Translating it yields CASSAYQSNYGYTF.